The sequence of this TCR beta chain was determined in a study of a mutant IDH1 vaccine in newly diagnosed glioma. The wider study: The first vaccination came 4-6 weeks after radiotherapy alone, or with temozolomide cycles. Treated patients were approximately 60% male, approximately 40% female, mean age roughly 40 years. Before enrollment, the patients had been treated with radiotherapy alone, temozolomide alone, or both together. Most of them had received both. Overall study results and limits: Changes in top peripheral clonotypes did not appear linked to pseudoprogression.

Indicated time point: week 5, during vaccination. With topical imiquimod, each dose of the vaccine consisted of 300 ug of mutant IDH1 20-mer peptide. A remark on this clone: What it binds is not known.

The protocol was immunoSEQ multiplex PCR, while the TCRdb copy is restricted to in-frame clones and leaves out a portion. The profile shows roughly 50,000 clones, 78% of them singletons. V lost 6 bases to trimming and J lost 2 bases, with 9 bases between them. CDR3 length equals 13 residues. Germline V gene lookup returns CDR1 KGHSH and CDR2 LQKENI. This clonotype was sampled from a woman in her forties with glioma. This specimen was PBMCs, taken from a glioma patient whose treatment included an IDH1 peptide vaccine. The chain uses TRBV18 and TRBJ2-3; no reliable D call. The CDR3 nucleotides read TGTGCCAGCTCCCCGGGCCTCACAGATACGCAGTATTTT. Amino acid sequence: CASSPGLTDTQYF.